These 20 T cell receptor beta chains share one sample of origin, sequenced in a study of cytomegalovirus exposure and HLA in healthy donors. With 60 Vbeta and 13 Jbeta primers, the PCR was carried out. Clones were sequenced by immunoSEQ multiplex PCR, and TCRdb holds only the in-frame ones, with some missing. Of about 73,000 clones in the sample, 60% to 85% were seen once. What was sequenced was PBMCs. These TCRs come from a man in his 70s in good health and CMV-seronegative.

This rearrangement joins TRBV6-6 to TRBJ2-1; 7 nucleotides align to TRBD2. The CDR3 length is 15 residues. Germline V gene sequence: CDR1 MNHNY, CDR2 SVGAGI (reference sequence). Trimming cost V 5 bases and J 5 bases; bases outside gene matches: 9. This CDR3 reads CASSQVGGKNNEQFF. CDR3 DNA: TGTGCCAGCAGTCAAGTGGGGGGGAAAAACAATGAGCAGTTCTTC.

This chain connects TRBV7-2 to TRBJ1-1; D is uncertain. The CDR3 runs 13 residues. Between the trimmed V and J ends, which lost 1 base and 10 bases, there was a span of 13 bases. The germline CDR1 and CDR2 sequences are SGHTA and FQGNSA. The CDR3 spells CASSLESESGAFF. The CDR3, as DNA: TGTGCCAGCAGCTTAGAATCAGAAAGCGGAGCTTTCTTT.

The V gene is TRBV11-2, the J gene TRBJ2-3, with 12 bases aligning to TRBD1. V was pared by 2 bases and J by 6 bases, with 6 bases of the junction left unmatched. This CDR3 region has 16 residues. Looked up from germline, CDR1 is SGHAT and CDR2 is FQNNGV. CDR3 DNA sequence: TGTGCCAGCAGCTTACAGGGACAGGGGGCATCCGATACGCAGTATTTT. Encoded protein: CASSLQGQGASDTQYF.

In its sample, this clone was seen a few times. The chain combines TRBV5-1 with TRBJ1-4, with a weak D call TRBD1 (6 bases). V shed 1 base and J shed 0 bases, with 10 bases lying between them. The germline CDR1 and CDR2 sequences are SGHRS and YFSETQ. This CDR3 has 16 amino acids. The CDR3 region has the DNA TGCGCCAGCAGCTTGATCGGACAGACAACTAATGAAAAACTGTTTTTT. It encodes CASSLIGQTTNEKLFF.

The chain uses TRBV6-1 and TRBJ1-2; 10 positions match TRBD1. Looked up from germline, CDR1 is MNHNS and CDR2 is SASEGT. V was clipped by 7 bases and J by 7 bases; unmatched bases: 12. The CDR3 sequence is 15 residues long. The chain's CDR3 is CASTPGPDRGLGYTF. In DNA, the CDR3 is TGTGCCAGCACCCCGGGCCCCGACAGGGGGCTTGGCTACACCTTC.

This clone showed up just a few times. This chain uses TRBV28 with TRBJ1-6; 9 bases agree with TRBD1. Germline CDR1 and CDR2: MDHEN and SYDVKM. V shed 2 bases and J 4 bases; nucleotides not matched to a gene: 0. The CDR3 has 15 residues. CDR3 nucleotide sequence: TGTGCCAGCAGTTTAGGACAGGGGTATAATTCACCCCTCCACTTT. The encoded protein is CASSLGQGYNSPLHF.

The chain is built from TRBV14 and TRBJ2-2; 9 nucleotides agree with TRBD2. Germline lookup yields CDR1 SGHDN and CDR2 FVKESK. This CDR3 region has 15 residues. V lost 1 base and J lost 7; bases outside the gene matches: 4. The CDR3 loop reads CASSQAASGNGELFF. The CDR3 region has the DNA TGTGCCAGCAGCCAAGCTGCTAGCGGGAACGGGGAGCTGTTTTTT.

The chain carries TRBV29-1 and TRBJ2-7; D might be TRBD2 (5 bases). The germline CDR1 and CDR2 sequences are SQVTM and ANQGSEA. V dropped 4 bases and J dropped 3 bases, with 13 bases sitting between them. This CDR3 has 13 residues. The CDR3 region has the DNA TGCAGCGTTGCTTGGAGGTTGGGCTACGAGCAGTACTTC. Translation: CSVAWRLGYEQYF.

This clone was detected a few times. The CDR3 DNA reads TGTGCCAGCAGTTTTATAACAGTCTACGAGCAGTACTTC. It translates to CASSFITVYEQYF. The chain is built from TRBV28 and TRBJ2-7; D call uncertain. The CDR3 is 13 amino acids. CDR1 and CDR2 (germline): MDHEN, SYDVKM. Deletions cut 3 bases from V and 3 bases from J, with 9 bases between.

CDR3 protein: CASGSQRGGYEQYF. The CDR3 DNA follows: TGTGCCAGCGGGTCCCAGCGGGGGGGCTACGAGCAGTACTTC. The V call is TRBV28, the J call TRBJ2-7, with 10 bases lining up with TRBD2. J was trimmed by 3 bases and V by 8 bases; bases with no gene match: 7. Germline assignment: CDR1 MDHEN and CDR2 SYDVKM. This CDR3 is built from 14 residues.

The chain carries TRBV27 and TRBJ2-5, with a tentative D call TRBD2 (5 bases). V gave up 4 bases and J gave up 4 bases, with 10 bases separating them. CDR3 length equals 13 residues. Per germline, CDR1 MNHEY and CDR2 SMNVEV (reference sequence). The CDR3 spells CASSYPGLETQYF. The CDR3 DNA follows: TGTGCCAGCAGTTACCCCGGACTAGAGACCCAGTACTTC.

The rearrangement uses TRBV27 and TRBJ1-2; D gene ambiguous. V dropped 5 bases and J dropped 8 bases, with 24 bases sitting between them. The CDR3 is 16 residues long. The V gene's germline CDR1 is MNHEY and CDR2 SMNVEV (reference sequence). CDR3 sequence reads: CASSPTPGTPSGGYTF. DNA for the CDR3: TGTGCCAGCAGTCCAACCCCGGGAACCCCATCGGGGGGCTACACCTTC.

The chain employs TRBV11-2 and TRBJ2-5, with 10 bases fitting TRBD2. V lost 3 bases and J lost 1; bases outside the gene matches: 2. The CDR3 consists of 15 residues. Per the germline V gene, CDR1 is SGHAT and CDR2 is FQNNGV. CDR3 sequence reads: CASSLPSGGQETQYF. The DNA of the CDR3 is TGTGCCAGCAGCTTGCCTAGCGGGGGCCAAGAGACCCAGTACTTC.

This clone was found once. This chain joins TRBV11-2 and TRBJ2-1; TRBD2 agrees at 8 bases. J lost 5 bases, V lost 4 bases, and 7 bases had no gene match. This CDR3 is 15 amino acids long. CDR1 and CDR2 (germline): SGHAT, FQNNGV. For the CDR3, the DNA is TGTGCCAGCAGCTCCCCCGGGGGGGCGAACAATGAGCAGTTCTTC. Encoded protein: CASSSPGGANNEQFF.

As for this clone: A much larger clone differs from this one at a single base, so this may be a read error. This chain joins TRBV6-5 and TRBJ1-1, with 8 positions matching TRBD1. With 8 bases clipped from V and 1 base from J, the junction kept 3 bases outside the gene matches. Germline lookup yields CDR1 MNHEY and CDR2 SVGAGI. The CDR3 sequence is 13 residues long. CDR3 nucleotide sequence: TGTGCCAGCGGCGGGACAGGGAACACTGAAGCTTTCTTT. As protein: CASGGTGNTEAFF.

The chain uses TRBV4-1 and TRBJ1-1; perhaps TRBD1 as D (5 bases). This CDR3 region has 15 residues. Trimming took off 0 bases at V and 1 base at J, with 9 bases between the two ends. CDR1 is MGHRA and CDR2 is YSYEKL in the germline V gene. Written as DNA, the CDR3 is TGCGCCAGCAGCCAAGATACAGGACAGAACACTGAAGCTTTCTTT. Protein: CASSQDTGQNTEAFF.

The chain uses TRBV7-2 and TRBJ2-7; weak D call: TRBD2 (6 bases). CDR3 length equals 17 residues. Trimming left V 0 bases short and J 0 bases short, with 15 bases between. From germline, CDR1 is SGHTA and CDR2 FQGNSA. CDR3 loop: CASSLAAGTQPSYEQYF. The DNA of the CDR3 is TGTGCCAGCAGCTTAGCAGCAGGGACTCAACCCTCCTACGAGCAGTACTTC.

The sample holds one count of this clone. V is TRBV2 and J is TRBJ1-2, with D uncertain. CDR3 length: 14 amino acids. Germline values: CDR1 SNHLY, CDR2 FYNNEI. The V gene lost 4 bases and the J gene lost 8 bases, with 17 bases spanning the gap. Here the CDR3 DNA reads TGTGCCAGCAGTGTAGAGGGAACGCGGCGGGGCTACACCTTC. Amino acids: CASSVEGTRRGYTF.

V and J are TRBV27 and TRBJ2-7; 8 nucleotides line up with TRBD1. The CDR3 consists of 12 residues. The ends lost 6 bases at V and 5 bases at J; junction bases unmatched: 3. CDR1 MNHEY and CDR2 SMNVEV come from the germline V gene (reference sequence). CDR3 protein: CASRDRAHEQYF. In DNA, the CDR3 is TGTGCCAGCAGGGACAGGGCCCACGAGCAGTACTTC.

This clone was counted a single time. The sample holds other DNA sequences that translate to the same CDR3. This chain links TRBV5-1 with TRBJ2-5; 8 nucleotides line up with TRBD1. The V segment lost 3 bases and the J segment 4 bases; nucleotides outside the gene matches: 11. The CDR3 is 16 amino acids. The germline V gene has CDR1 SGHRS and CDR2 YFSETQ. The CDR3 DNA reads TGCGCCAGCAGCTCTTTGCCAGGGGGCGAGGGAGAGACCCAGTACTTC. This sequence encodes CASSSLPGGEGETQYF.